A selection of T cell receptor beta chains follows, all from one sample in a study of T cells after somatic rescue of genetic block. Some clones are missing from TCRdb's copy, which holds only in-frame ones; the method was immunoSEQ multiplex PCR. The data hold 60,000 to 90,000 clones, with approximately 91% observed a single time. Sequencing was done on a sample of peripheral blood mononuclear cells (PBMCs). The receptors stem from a man aged 25-45 years. Both conserved end residues are part of each CDR3. The D gene is left open where the match is weak. Some rows have no size entry. The others give once, few or many, or a class for an expanded clone.

d_gene	abundance	v_gene	j_gene	CDR3nt	CDR3aa
TRBD2	NA	TRBV6-4	TRBJ2-1	TGTGCCAGCAGTCACCAGGCTAGCGGGGGGGCCGATGAGCAGTTCTTC	CASSHQASGGADEQFF
TRBD1	NA	TRBV5-6	TRBJ2-5	TGTGCCAGCAGGCAGACAGGGGATCGAGAGACCCAGTACTTC	CASRQTGDRETQYF
TRBD2	NA	TRBV10-3	TRBJ2-5	TGTGCCATCAGTGATCTAGCGGGGGTCGGAGAGACCCAGTACTTC	CAISDLAGVGETQYF
NA	NA	TRBV27	TRBJ2-5	TGTGCCAGCAGTTCCGCTCAGCGCGAGACCCAGTACTTC	CASSSAQRETQYF
TRBD1	NA	TRBV15	TRBJ1-4	TGTGCCACCAGCGCGAGAGGACAGGGGAACGAAAAACTGTTTTTT	CATSARGQGNEKLFF
NA	NA	TRBV4-1	TRBJ1-1	TGCGCCAGCAGCCAAGGCCGCCACGCCTTTGGCACTGAAGCTTTCTTT	CASSQGRHAFGTEAFF
NA	NA	TRBV7-9	TRBJ2-1	TGTGCCAGCAGCCCGGGGTGGGGACCCAGGTCCAATGAGCAGTTCTTC	CASSPGWGPRSNEQFF
TRBD1	NA	TRBV6-6	TRBJ2-7	TGTGCCAGCACCGCCCGACAGGGGGGCTACGAGCAGTACTTC	CASTARQGGYEQYF
NA	NA	TRBV6-6	TRBJ2-1	TGTGCCAGCACCTGGACTATCAATGAGCAGTTCTTC	CASTWTINEQFF
TRBD1	NA	TRBV25-1	TRBJ2-3	TGTGCCAGCAGTGAATGGGGGACAGGGAGGACAGATACGCAGTATTTT	CASSEWGTGRTDTQYF
NA	NA	TRBV5-5	TRBJ2-5	TGTGCCAGCAGCCGCATGGGGGAGACCCAGTACTTC	CASSRMGETQYF
TRBD2	NA	TRBV10-2	TRBJ2-3	TGCGCCAGCAGTGATATAGCGGGGGGAAGCACAGATACGCAGTATTTT	CASSDIAGGSTDTQYF
NA	NA	TRBV9	TRBJ1-6	TGTGCCAGCAGCGCTGGAGGACAGAGGAATTCACCCCTCCACTTT	CASSAGGQRNSPLHF
NA	NA	TRBV6-5	TRBJ1-6	TGTGCCAGCAGCTCAGGACACCATAATTCACCCCTCCACTTT	CASSSGHHNSPLHF
TRBD1	once	TRBV5-6	TRBJ2-2	TGTGCCAGCAGCTTGTTCAGGGGGACCGGGGAGCTGTTTTTT	CASSLFRGTGELFF
TRBD2	NA	TRBV7-2	TRBJ2-7	TGTGCCAGCAGCTTACAAGCGGGGGGCTCCTACGAGCAGTACTTC	CASSLQAGGSYEQYF
NA	NA	TRBV11-2	TRBJ2-3	TGTGCCAGCAGCTTAGGTCCTGCTAGCACAGATACGCAGTATTTT	CASSLGPASTDTQYF
NA	NA	TRBV10-2	TRBJ2-1	TGCGCCAGCAGCCTAGCCCATGAGCAGTTCTTC	CASSLAHEQFF
TRBD1	NA	TRBV27	TRBJ2-7	TGTGCCAGCCGACTTGGGACAGGGAGGATCTACGAGCAGTACTTC	CASRLGTGRIYEQYF
NA	NA	TRBV11-3	TRBJ2-7	TGTGCCCGGATTGGATTAGCCGTTTGGGAGCAGTACTTC	CARIGLAVWEQYF
TRBD2	NA	TRBV27	TRBJ2-5	TGTGCCAGCAGTTCGGGACTAGCGGGATACCAGTACTTC	CASSSGLAGYQYF
TRBD1	once	TRBV6-5	TRBJ1-1	TGTGCCAGCAGTTCCCCGGGACAGCTCTTGAACACTGAAGCTTTCTTT	CASSSPGQLLNTEAFF
NA	NA	TRBV30	TRBJ2-4	TGTGCCTGGAGTGTACCCCCCTTGCAGGAACCTCTAGCCAAAAACATTCAGTACTTC	CAWSVPPLQEPLAKNIQYF
NA	NA	TRBV6-5	TRBJ2-7	TGTGCCAGCAGTTACTCGTGGGTGGAGAGCTCCTACGAGCAGTACTTC	CASSYSWVESSYEQYF
TRBD2	many	TRBV5-1	TRBJ2-1	TGCGCCAGCAGAGATGGAGGGACTAGCGTCTACAATGAGCAGTTCTTC	CASRDGGTSVYNEQFF
TRBD1	NA	TRBV10-3	TRBJ2-7	TGTGCCATCAGTCCAGGGGACAGAGCCTACGAGCAGTACTTC	CAISPGDRAYEQYF
TRBD1	medium-sized	TRBV19	TRBJ1-3	TGTGCCATTATGACAGGGAGGAACACCATATATTTT	CAIMTGRNTIYF
TRBD1	NA	TRBV5-1	TRBJ1-1	TGCGCCAGCAGCCAAGGGACAGGGGGCAAGGCTGAAGCTTTCTTT	CASSQGTGGKAEAFF
NA	NA	TRBV2	TRBJ2-3	TGTGCCAGCAGTGAGCAGGGCGGCACAGATACGCAGTATTTT	CASSEQGGTDTQYF
NA	NA	TRBV2	TRBJ1-5	TGTGCCAGCGACATAAACAGCAATCAGCCCCAGCATTTT	CASDINSNQPQHF
NA	NA	TRBV19	TRBJ2-3	TGTGCCAGTAGTATTGGAGGGGATACGCAGTATTTT	CASSIGGDTQYF